Reported below is one T cell receptor beta chain. Its target is not known. Populations isolated by sorting all had purity greater than 98%. From germline, CDR1 is SQVTM and CDR2 ANQGSEA. Trimming took off 0 bases at V and 4 bases at J, with 12 bases between the two ends. The CDR3 is 14 amino acids. The data originate from a study of beta chain features in type 1 diabetes. What was sequenced were expressed TCRB transcripts, since all of the isolated RNA had been reverse transcribed. Clones were sequenced by immunoSEQ multiplex PCR, and TCRdb holds only the in-frame ones, with some missing. In the table there are under 300,000 clones, about 23% of which are singletons. Broader study findings: Type 1 diabetes patients had moderately but significantly shorter TCRB CDR3s in all four CD4+ subsets. Diminished insertions and augmented deletions at VDJ junctions characterized type 1 diabetes patients.

This sequence originates from a young woman with type 1 diabetes. Material: naive CD4+ T cells from blood. The chain has TRBV29-1 and TRBJ1-2; D might be TRBD1 (5 bases). For the CDR3, the DNA is TGCAGCGTTGAAGATGGGGCCAGGGTCTATGGCTACACCTTC. Protein product: CSVEDGARVYGYTF.